Following are 15 T cell receptor beta chains from one sample sequenced in a study of blood T cell repertoires in COVID-19. The method was immunoSEQ multiplex PCR; TCRdb's version includes in-frame clones alone and lacks a portion of them. The sample holds approximately 170,000 clones, about 85% seen once. The sequencing input was peripheral blood. The source of these receptors is a man between 60 and 75 years old who had recovered from COVID-19.

The V and J genes are TRBV5-4 and TRBJ1-2; the match to TRBD1 covers 7 bases. With V trimmed by 0 bases and J by 4 bases, 6 bases remained unmatched. CDR3 length equals 15 residues. Germline CDR1 reads SGHNT; CDR2 reads YYREEE (reference sequence). The DNA of the CDR3 is TGTGCCAGCAGCTTGGACGTCCGGGACAGCTATGGCTACACCTTC. Translated, it gives CASSLDVRDSYGYTF.

The CDR3 loop is CASRNTGGVGAFF. CDR3 DNA: TGTGCCAGTCGCAATACAGGGGGCGTGGGAGCTTTCTTT. V is TRBV19 and J is TRBJ1-1, with 9 bases fitting TRBD1. Germline values: CDR1 LNHDA, CDR2 SQIVND (reference sequence). There are 13 residues in the CDR3. The V and J ends lost 8 bases and 10 bases, in that order; junction bases with no gene match: 11.

The CDR3 is CASSITGSRGYTF. The CDR3 DNA sequence: TGTGCCAGTAGTATAACAGGTTCTCGAGGCTACACCTTC. This chain connects TRBV19 to TRBJ1-2; D is perhaps TRBD1 (5 bases). Germline V gives CDR1 LNHDA, CDR2 SQIVND (reference sequence). The V end was cut by 2 bases, the J end by 8 bases, with 12 bases between. The CDR3 spans 13 residues.

The V gene is TRBV2, the J gene TRBJ1-6, with 7 nucleotides matching TRBD1. V shed 4 bases, J shed 0 bases, and the junction held 6 bases outside the gene matches. This CDR3 spans 17 amino acids. Germline V lookup: CDR1 SNHLY, CDR2 FYNNEI. In nucleotides, the CDR3 is TGTGCCAGCAGTGGTCTGGAGGGGGCCTCCTATAATTCACCCCTCCACTTT. This encodes CASSGLEGASYNSPLHF.

The chain employs TRBV7-3 and TRBJ2-5, with 9 bases lining up with TRBD1. The ends lost 6 bases at V and 1 base at J; junction bases unmatched: 3. CDR3 length equals 14 residues. The germline V gene encodes CDR1 SGHTA and CDR2 FQGTGA. In DNA, the CDR3 is TGTGCCAGCAGTTTGACAGGGGGCCAAGAGACCCAGTACTTC. This gives the protein CASSLTGGQETQYF.

This clone was seen once. The chain links TRBV6-5 to TRBJ2-7, with unresolved D. From germline, CDR1 is MNHEY and CDR2 SVGAGI. This CDR3 is built from 13 residues. V gave up 2 bases and J gave up 2 bases, with 7 bases separating them. CDR3 loop: CASSYTDAYEQYF. CDR3 coding DNA: TGTGCCAGCAGTTACACTGATGCCTACGAGCAGTACTTC.

The chain combines TRBV3-1 (or the pseudogene TRBV3-2) with TRBJ2-3; D perhaps matches TRBD2 (5 bases). The CDR3 consists of 16 residues. Trimming took off 0 bases at V and 9 bases at J, with 19 bases between the two ends. CDR1 is LGHDT and CDR2 is YNNKEL in the germline V gene (reference sequence). This chain's CDR3 is CASSQDRASFPGTQYF. In DNA, the CDR3 is TGTGCCAGCAGCCAAGATAGGGCTAGCTTTCCGGGGACGCAGTATTTT.

This chain links TRBV5-6 with TRBJ2-1, with a weak D call TRBD1 (6 bases). The length of the CDR3 is 15 residues. In germline, CDR1 is SGHDT, CDR2 YYEEEE. With 2 bases removed from V and 4 bases from J, the gap between germline ends came to 13 bases. The CDR3, as DNA: TGTGCCAGCAGCTTCCTGGCAGGGGAGTACAATGAGCAGTTCTTC. This codes for CASSFLAGEYNEQFF.

This clone was seen a single time. The chain combines TRBV27 with TRBJ1-1, with D tentatively TRBD1 (5 bases). This CDR3 is built from 14 residues. Trimming stripped 2 bases from V and 11 bases from J, with 18 bases between. Germline V CDR1 and CDR2: MNHEY, SMNVEV (reference sequence). CDR3: CASSLRAGRGSAFF. The CDR3 nucleotides read TGTGCCAGCAGTTTAAGGGCAGGGCGGGGATCGGCTTTCTTT.

This clone was seen a few times. J is TRBJ1-5 and V is TRBV2; 9 nucleotides match TRBD1. Germline trimming cut 6 bases from V and 4 bases from J; bases unmatched to any gene: 10. CDR3 length equals 16 residues. Per germline, CDR1 SNHLY and CDR2 FYNNEI. CDR3 amino acids: CASRAGTGRINQPQHF. CDR3 sequence (DNA): TGTGCCAGCAGAGCCGGGACAGGGAGGATTAATCAGCCCCAGCATTTT.

V is TRBV9 and J is TRBJ1-5; possible D gene TRBD1, 5 bases. Germline values: CDR1 SGDLS, CDR2 YYNGEE. CDR3 length: 15 residues. The V gene lost 4 bases and the J gene lost 5 bases, with 16 bases spanning the gap. CDR3 sequence reads: CASSPWGGEDQPQHF. CDR3 nucleotides: TGTGCCAGCAGCCCCTGGGGGGGGGAGGATCAGCCCCAGCATTTT.

This clone has a count of ten or more. The chain joins TRBV25-1 to TRBJ1-4; D uncertain. Germline V gene data show CDR1 as MGHDK and CDR2 as SYGVNS. The CDR3 runs to 11 residues. Trimming stripped 6 bases from V and 8 bases from J, with 7 bases between. CDR3 coding DNA: TGTGCCAGCAGATCTGAGGAAAAACTGTTTTTT. Protein product: CASRSEEKLFF.

The rearrangement links TRBV29-1 to TRBJ2-1; a weak D match, TRBD1 (8 bases). This CDR3 has 18 amino acids. The germline V and J ends were trimmed by 4 bases and 7 bases, with 29 bases remaining between them. Germline-derived CDR1 and CDR2 are SQVTM and ANQGSEA. The CDR3 DNA is TGCAGCGTTGGGACAGGGAGGTTTCCCGGGACTATTCTAAATGAGCAGTTCTTC. It yields the protein CSVGTGRFPGTILNEQFF.

This clone occurred a few times. The rearrangement links TRBV3-1 (or the pseudogene TRBV3-2) to TRBJ2-2, with 8 bases fitting TRBD1. CDR1 and CDR2 from the germline V gene are LGHDT and YNNKEL (reference sequence). Trimming removed 4 bases from V and 0 bases from J; junction bases left unmatched: 4. CDR3 size: 16 residues. CDR3 in DNA: TGTGCCAGCAGCCCCAGGGGGCCTCCGAACACCGGGGAGCTGTTTTTT. It codes for CASSPRGPPNTGELFF.

The table lists this clone with a count of one. The chain employs TRBV12-3 or TRBV12-4 and TRBJ2-5; 7 positions match TRBD1. The CDR3 is made up of 13 amino acids. V lost 10 bases to trimming and J lost 5 bases; unmatched junction nucleotides: 10. For the CDR3, the DNA is TGTGCCACCGGGACAGCGAACGGGGAGACCCAGTACTTC. Its protein is CATGTANGETQYF.